What follows are 14 T cell receptor beta chains derived from one specimen sequenced in a study of cytomegalovirus exposure and HLA in healthy donors. The PCR had 60 Vbeta and 13 Jbeta primers. Repertoires were generated with immunoSEQ multiplex PCR, while TCRdb's copy carries only in-frame clones and drops some. The sample lists more than 85,000 clones, approximately 77% occurring once. Sequenced: PBMCs. The receptors derive from a male donor in good health and CMV-seropositive.

The chain uses TRBV21-1 and TRBJ1-5. TRBV21-1 is designated a pseudogene. CDR3 size: 14 residues. CDR3 coding DNA: TGTGCCAGCTCAAAAGGGAGGGAAGGTCAGCCCCAGCATTTT. Translating gives CASSKGREGQPQHF.

The chain couples TRBV5-8 to TRBJ2-1; 9 bases match TRBD1. V trimming: 0 bases; J trimming: 3 bases; junction bases outside the gene matches: 7. The CDR3 has 17 amino acids. Per the germline V gene, CDR1 is SGHTS and CDR2 is YDEGEE. The CDR3 DNA follows: TGTGCCAGCAGCTTGGTTAAAGGGACAGGGCTCTACAATGAGCAGTTCTTC. This sequence encodes CASSLVKGTGLYNEQFF.

The chain carries TRBV11-3 and TRBJ2-1; 10 nucleotides match TRBD1. Germline CDR1 reads SGHNT; CDR2 reads YENEEA. Trimming took 0 bases from V and 2 from J; bases not matched to a gene: 7. CDR3 length: 18 amino acids. The CDR3 coding sequence is TGTGCCAGCAGCTTAGATCAAGGGGGGACAGGGGCCTACAATGAGCAGTTCTTC. Translating it yields CASSLDQGGTGAYNEQFF.

The CDR3 is CAWAVQQETQYF. CDR3 nucleotide sequence: TGTGCCTGGGCCGTCCAGCAAGAGACCCAGTACTTC. The rearrangement uses TRBV30 and TRBJ2-5; D uncertain. The CDR3 has 12 amino acids. The ends were cut back, 5 bases at V and 2 bases at J, with 9 bases in the middle. Per the germline V gene, CDR1 is GTSNPN and CDR2 is SVGIG (reference sequence). Full variable domain (missing parts from reference TRBV30 and TRBJ2-5): SQTIHQWPATLVQPVGSPLSLECTVEGTSNPNLYWYRQAAGRGLQLLFYSVGIGQISSEVPQNLSASRPQDRQFILSSKKLLLSDSGFYLCAWAVQQETQYFGPGTRLLVL.

J is TRBJ1-4 and V is TRBV29-1, with unresolved D. Germline values: CDR1 SQVTM, CDR2 ANQGSEA. This CDR3 contains 15 residues. V was clipped by 4 bases and J by 0 bases, with 12 bases between them. The DNA of the CDR3 is TGCAGCGTTGGAGAGGCTGCTGCAACTAATGAAAAACTGTTTTTT. Amino acids: CSVGEAAATNEKLFF. The full variable domain, with the rest looked up from reference TRBV29-1 and TRBJ1-4, is SAVISQKPSRDICQRGTSLTIQCQVDSQVTMMFWYRQQPGQSLTLIATANQGSEATYESGFVIDKFPISRPNLTFSTLTVSNMSPEDSSIYLCSVGEAAATNEKLFFGSGTQLSVL.

The chain recombines TRBV19 with TRBJ1-5; D perhaps matches TRBD1 (5 bases). Germline-derived CDR1 and CDR2 are LNHDA and SQIVND (reference sequence). Trimming stripped 3 bases from V and 0 bases from J, with 9 bases between. This CDR3 contains 15 residues. DNA for the CDR3: TGTGCCAGTAGTATGACAGCTGATAGCAATCAGCCCCAGCATTTT. Translating it yields CASSMTADSNQPQHF.

The CDR3 region has the DNA TGTGCCTGGAGTCTTCAATGGGGACCACAGGGCGAGCAGTACTTC. Its protein product is CAWSLQWGPQGEQYF. The V gene is TRBV30, the J gene TRBJ2-7; a weak D match, TRBD1 (6 bases). Trimming pared 2 bases from V and 6 bases from J, leaving 20 bases between. Germline V CDR1 and CDR2: GTSNPN, SVGIG (reference sequence). CDR3 size: 15 residues.

This chain joins TRBV5-6 and TRBJ2-3, with D possibly being TRBD1 (5 bases). V was clipped by 0 bases and J by 2 bases, with 13 bases between them. The germline CDR1 and CDR2 sequences are SGHDT and YYEEEE. The CDR3 covers 16 residues. The CDR3 sequence is CASSLGRRAITDTQYF. The DNA for the CDR3 is TGTGCCAGCAGCTTGGGTCGCAGGGCTATCACAGATACGCAGTATTTT.

This clone appeared a few times. The chain employs TRBV28 and TRBJ2-5; 8 positions match TRBD2. The CDR3 covers 15 residues. The germline V gene has CDR1 MDHEN and CDR2 SYDVKM. V was clipped by 6 bases and J by 1 base; unmatched bases: 7. The CDR3 DNA is TGTGCCAGCAGGGAACCAAGCGGGGGCCAAGAGACCCAGTACTTC. Its translation is CASREPSGGQETQYF.

V usage is TRBV30 and J usage is TRBJ1-3; D is possibly TRBD1 (6 bases). Germline CDR1 GTSNPN, CDR2 SVGIG (reference sequence). The V end was cut by 0 bases, the J end by 0 bases, with 9 bases between. CDR3 length: 15 amino acids. CDR3 bases: TGTGCCTGGAGTGTTCAGGGGAGCTCTGGAAACACCATATATTTT. As protein: CAWSVQGSSGNTIYF.

The genes are TRBV4-1 and TRBJ1-1; D is undetermined. This CDR3 comprises 13 residues. Germline CDR1 is MGHRA and CDR2 is YSYEKL. Trimming removed 5 bases at V and 1 base at J, with 8 bases between. CDR3 DNA: TGCGCCAGCAGCATCCCTACGAACACTGAAGCTTTCTTT. Its translation is CASSIPTNTEAFF.

In its sample, this clone was seen once. The genes are TRBV5-6 and TRBJ1-5; D remains ambiguous. Between the trimmed V and J ends, which lost 1 base and 3 bases, there was a span of 8 bases. This CDR3 has 14 residues. Germline CDR1 is SGHDT and CDR2 is YYEEEE. For the CDR3, the DNA is TGTGCCAGCAGCTTGCGACAACCCAATCAGCCCCAGCATTTT. Protein: CASSLRQPNQPQHF. Variable domain in full (rest from reference TRBV5-6 and TRBJ1-5): DAGVTQSPTHLIKTRGQQVTLRCSPKSGHDTVSWYQQALGQGPQFIFQYYEEEERQRGNFPDRFSGHQFPNYSSELNVNALLLGDSALYLCASSLRQPNQPQHFGDGTRLSIL.

This clone was picked up a small number of times. The chain employs TRBV11-2 and TRBJ2-7; D perhaps matches TRBD2 (5 bases). Trimming removed 1 base at V and 4 bases at J, with 14 bases between. Germline CDR1 is SGHAT and CDR2 is FQNNGV. The CDR3 runs to 15 residues. The CDR3 DNA sequence: TGTGCCAGCAGCTTAGCCCTTTACAGCGGTTACGAGCAGTACTTC. Translated: CASSLALYSGYEQYF. The variable domain in full, with the rest retrieved from reference TRBV11-2 and TRBJ2-7, is EAGVAQSPRYKIIEKRQSVAFWCNPISGHATLYWYQQILGQGPKLLIQFQNNGVVDDSQLPKDRFSAERLKGVDSTLKIQPAKLEDSAVYLCASSLALYSGYEQYFGPGTRLTVT.

Only one count was recorded for this clone. The gene calls are TRBV7-2 and TRBJ2-3; TRBD2 matches 9 bases. V lost 6 bases and J lost 4; bases outside the gene matches: 8. The CDR3 consists of 15 residues. Germline V lookup: CDR1 SGHTA, CDR2 FQGNSA. The CDR3 DNA follows: TGTGCCAGCAGGTTACTAGCGGGCCCCGCAGATACGCAGTATTTT. Amino acid sequence: CASRLLAGPADTQYF. The full variable domain, its missing parts supplied by reference TRBV7-2 and TRBJ2-3, is GAGVSQSPSNKVTEKGKDVELRCDPISGHTALYWYRQSLGQGLEFLIYFQGNSAPDKSGLPSDRFSAERTGGSVSTLTIQRTQQEDSAVYLCASRLLAGPADTQYFGPGTRLTVL.